This TCR beta chain stems from a study of Ad26.COV2.S vaccination and SARS-CoV-2 variants (dated by TCRdb to about 2021). About the full investigation: Vaccine-arm donors were drawn from COV1001, a multicentre, randomized, double-blind, placebo-controlled phase I-IIa trial of Ad26.COV2.S in healthy adults. Dosing of Ad26.COV2.S was intramuscular, at either 5x10^10 or 1x10^11 viral particles, delivered as one shot or as two shots spaced 56 days apart. The TCR-sequenced set comprised around 30 samples: about 19 Ad26.COV2.S vaccine recipients, 5 placebo recipients and 8 SARS-CoV-2 convalescent individuals. Trial participants were randomized into five groups of five, in which low-dose or high-dose Ad26.COV2.S was given once or twice, or placebo was given on both occasions. Sequencing of the TCRbeta repertoire served to evaluate the specificity and breadth of SARS-CoV-2-reactive T cell receptors following Ad26.COV2.S vaccination. Investigators did not know the trial group allocation while performing experiments and assessing outcomes. Study-level results and caveats: The authors noted that total T cell responses may have been underestimated by the TCR breadth and depth analyses. The study was not powered for comparison of responses between vaccine doses or regimens. Comparable non-spike TCR breadth was observed between vaccine and placebo recipients, consistent with only spike being contained in the vaccine. After vaccination, substantial breadth of spike-specific CD8+ and CD4+ T cell responses was reported. Ad26.COV2.S recipients had higher spike-specific TCR breadth than placebo recipients (P = 0.0014).

The treatment or condition label corresponds to: roughly 20 received Ad26.COV2.S at low or high dose, single or two shots; 5 received placebo; per-sample allocation not given. Repertoires of vaccine and placebo recipients were sequenced from samples collected on day 63 after the first injection. Between 29 July and 7 August 2020, Cohort 1b enrolled 20 to 30 adults aged 18-55 years at one site in Boston, USA. Ad26.COV2.S was a replication-incompetent adenovirus type 26 vector expressing a prefusion-stabilized SARS-CoV-2 spike protein from the original Wuhan strain. The immunoSEQ Assay was the method used to sequence TCRbeta CDR3 regions. After extraction, genomic DNA underwent amplification by bias-controlled multiplex PCR, followed by high-throughput sequencing. In the paper's pipeline: To quantify the absolute abundance of each unique TCRbeta CDR3 region, sequences were collapsed and filtered. T cell fraction was estimated by normalization of TCRbeta template counts to usable DNA, with usable DNA being measured through amplification of reference genes present in all nucleated cells. Repertoire TCRs were annotated as SARS-CoV-2-specific when V gene, CDR3 amino acid sequence and J gene were exactly matched to a known reactive TCR set. The reference SARS-CoV-2 TCR set was derived from MIRA and filtered for enrichment in COVID-19-positive ImmuneCODE repertoires, a step that removed public or cross-reactive TCRs. Drawing on the MIRA antigens, annotated TCRs were analysed further at the level of specific ORF or position within ORF. Breadth was defined as annotated unique rearrangements over total unique productive rearrangements; depth was the summed frequency of those rearrangements. TCR breadth was compared between groups using two-sided Wilcoxon rank-sum tests. The table was pulled from immuneACCESS by TCRdb, which kept in-frame rearrangements only. Such tables lose some clones; where checked, under half of the loss comes from unresolved V genes, and the rest has no known cause. The D gene and trimming were derived from the DNA, and the V and J assignments and clone size from that table. The sample data list some 240,000 clones, and roughly nine tenths of these were observed just once. Of the sample, just under 3% falls within the top ten clones.

In regard to this clone: Its target antigen remains unknown. Per-base quality was not reported, and no clone a single base away is much larger than it.

The sequence derives from a person between 18 and 59 years old who received the Ad26.COV2.S COVID-19 vaccine or a placebo. This material consisted of peripheral blood, taken in a trial of Ad26.COV2.S vaccine versus placebo.

CDR3 protein: CAGRQGGGTGELFF. The sequenced DNA is TGTGCCGGAAGACAGGGAGGGGGCACCGGGGAGCTGTTTTTT. The chain is encoded by TRBV2 joined to TRBJ2-2, with the D gene tentatively TRBD1 or TRBD2, based on 7 matching bases in each. The CDR1 and CDR2 encoded by the germline V gene are SNHLY and FYNNEI. There are 14 amino acids in the CDR3, from cysteine to phenylalanine inclusive. Solely the CDR3 DNA is kept, with 42 bases framed from the first base. The V end loses 11 bases and the J end loses 4 bases, and a stretch of 17 bases separates them.